This TCR beta chain stems from a study of blood T cell repertoires in COVID-19. As for the study in general: Sources were T cells, B-cell-depleted T cells, or PBMCs; the material itself was cDNA or gDNA.

Original data processing: From reference gene primer amplification, estimates of nucleated cell counts were derived. The repertoire was sequenced with immunoSEQ multiplex PCR; TCRdb's copy has only in-frame clones and lacks some. That table is the source of V, J and clone size, and D and trimming were worked out from the DNA. This table has around 16,000 clones, approximately 78% appearing once. The trim removed 9 bases at V and 1 base at J, leaving 8 bases unmatched. Germline V lookup: CDR1 MDHEN, CDR2 SYDVKM. The CDR3 totals 15 residues. Sequenced input: peripheral blood. The chain couples TRBV28 to TRBJ2-1; TRBD2 matches at 8 bases. This sequence originates from a man older than 75 with active or convalescent COVID-19. The CDR3 loop reads CASVFSGASYNEQFF. The CDR3 DNA sequence: TGTGCCAGTGTTTTTAGCGGGGCGTCCTACAATGAGCAGTTCTTC.